What follows are 10 T cell receptor beta chains derived from one specimen sequenced in a study of shared clonotypes between healthy human individuals. Method: immunoSEQ multiplex PCR; TCRdb's copy keeps in-frame clones and lacks some. Among roughly 2 million clones listed, about 95% were seen once. In the naive CD8 group, cells lacked CD45RO and were positively selected for CCR7, so terminally differentiated effector memory CD45RA+ cells were left out. What was sequenced was naive CD8+ T cells sorted from blood. The receptors here all came from a man younger than 30 in good health.

This clone was recorded only once. V and J are TRBV30 and TRBJ2-2; D is uncertain. The V gene lost 7 bases and the J gene lost 7 bases, with 7 bases spanning the gap. Germline lookup yields CDR1 GTSNPN and CDR2 SVGIG (reference sequence). The CDR3 totals 10 residues. The CDR3, as DNA: TGTGCCTCCGGTAACGGGGAGCTGTTTTTT. This encodes CASGNGELFF.

The chain is built from TRBV5-8 and TRBJ2-2; D not resolved. Trimming left V 4 bases short and J 6 bases short, with 7 bases between. The V gene's germline CDR1 is SGHTS and CDR2 YDEGEE. The CDR3 runs 12 residues. In DNA, the CDR3 is TGTGCCAGCAGCCTAAGTTCCGGGGAGCTGTTTTTT. Translated, it gives CASSLSSGELFF.

J is TRBJ2-7 and V is TRBV9, with 7 positions matching TRBD2. The CDR3 is made up of 16 amino acids. Looked up from germline, CDR1 is SGDLS and CDR2 is YYNGEE. V lost 4 bases to trimming and J lost 3 bases; unmatched junction nucleotides: 13. DNA for the CDR3: TGTGCCAGCAGCCCAAATGGGGCGGGGGAATACTACGAGCAGTACTTC. As protein: CASSPNGAGEYYEQYF.

J is TRBJ2-5 and V is TRBV7-2, with 7 nucleotides matching TRBD2. With 5 bases clipped from V and 5 bases from J, the junction kept 5 bases outside the gene matches. Germline CDR1 and CDR2: SGHTA and FQGNSA. This CDR3 contains 13 residues. The CDR3 DNA reads as TGTGCCAGCAGCCCAAGCGGGGTCGAGACCCAGTACTTC. Its protein is CASSPSGVETQYF.

This clone was seen only once. The genes are TRBV14 and TRBJ2-1; the D is unclear. The CDR3 contains 17 residues. CDR1 is SGHDN and CDR2 is FVKESK in the germline V gene. The V end lost 0 bases, the J end lost 1 base, and 13 bases lay between the germline ends. The CDR3 sequence is CASSQDQGPLSYNEQFF. The CDR3 DNA sequence: TGTGCCAGCAGCCAAGATCAAGGACCCTTATCCTACAATGAGCAGTTCTTC.

This clone was detected once. The chain combines TRBV4-1 with TRBJ2-6, with TRBD1 matching 8 bases. The germline V gene has CDR1 MGHRA and CDR2 YSYEKL. This CDR3 has 15 residues. J lost 15 bases, V lost 3 bases, and 13 bases had no gene match. DNA of the CDR3: TGCGCCAGCAGCCAGAACTCAGGGGGCGCCGATGCCCTGACTTTC. Translating it yields CASSQNSGGADALTF.

As for this clone: Other DNA sequences in this specimen translate into the identical CDR3. J is TRBJ2-7 and V is TRBV4-3, with D perhaps TRBD2 (5 bases). V lost 1 base, J lost 0 bases, and 10 bases lay in between. This CDR3 is built from 15 residues. The germline gives CDR1 LGHNA, CDR2 YSLEER. Here the CDR3 DNA reads TGCGCCAGCAGCCAAGGGGTAGGGAGCTCCTACGAGCAGTACTTC. It specifies CASSQGVGSSYEQYF.

The V gene is TRBV11-2, the J gene TRBJ1-4; D might be TRBD1 (5 bases). This CDR3 comprises 14 residues. Deletions cut 5 bases from V and 8 bases from J, with 15 bases between. Germline V gene data show CDR1 as SGHAT and CDR2 as FQNNGV. CDR3 amino acids: CASSPSVRGEKLFF. CDR3 in DNA: TGTGCCAGCAGCCCGTCGGTCCGGGGCGAAAAACTGTTTTTT.

This clone was counted only a few times. This sample also contains other DNA sequences that code for the same CDR3. The chain uses TRBV7-9 and TRBJ2-7; D is undetermined. The V gene's germline CDR1 is SEHNR and CDR2 FQNEAQ (reference sequence). The CDR3 is 13 residues long. V gave up 0 bases and J gave up 1 base, with 4 bases separating them. The CDR3 spells CASSLAGSYEQYF. The DNA of the CDR3 is TGTGCCAGCAGCTTAGCAGGGTCCTACGAGCAGTACTTC.

The J gene is TRBJ1-5, the V gene TRBV11-2; D is unresolved. The germline gives CDR1 SGHAT, CDR2 FQNNGV. V gave up 0 bases and J gave up 5 bases, with 8 bases separating them. The CDR3 has 14 residues. CDR3 coding DNA: TGTGCCAGCAGCTTAGATCGCGGCTATCAGCCCCAGCATTTT. Its protein is CASSLDRGYQPQHF.